These 10 T cell receptor beta chains share one sample of origin, sequenced in a study of Graves' ophthalmopathy and Graves' hyperthyroidism (dated by TCRdb to the late 2010s). Sequencing used an Illumina HiSeq 2000. For repertoire sequencing, TCR beta CDR3 regions were amplified from RNA transcripts. The first round of RT-PCR was done with HTBI primers and the Qiagen OneStep RT-PCR kit, and was followed by a second round of multiplex PCR, then size selection and purification. TCRdb took the public reads, trimmed them with fastp at Q25, ran MiXCR for clone calling and kept in-frame beta chains. For every CDR3 protein sequence, its rows merge into one entry that carries the most common genes and DNA. The sample contains some 750,000 distinct CDR3 sequences, approximately 40% of them found a single time. The top ten clonotypes cover less than 55% of the sample. Sequenced input: peripheral blood. These TCRs come from an adult man with Graves' ophthalmopathy.

The chain recombines TRBV7-3 with TRBJ2-2; TRBD2 matches at 8 bases. The CDR3 is 15 residues long. The germline V gene has CDR1 SGHTA and CDR2 FQGTGA. The junction had 5 bases not matched to a gene; V was cut back by 6 bases and J by 2 bases. Written as DNA, the CDR3 is TGTGCCAGCAGTCACCTAGCGGGTAACACCGGGGAGCTGTTTTTT. Translating gives CASSHLAGNTGELFF.

This rearrangement joins TRBV4-1 to TRBJ2-7; TRBD2 aligns across 13 bases. This CDR3 has 17 residues. The germline gives CDR1 MGHRA, CDR2 YSYEKL. With V trimmed by 0 bases and J by 3 bases, 5 bases remained unmatched. The CDR3 DNA sequence: TGCGCCAGCAGCCAAGATCGAGGACTAGCGGGAGACTACGAGCAGTACTTC. It encodes CASSQDRGLAGDYEQYF.

The J gene is TRBJ1-6, the V gene TRBV19; D perhaps matches TRBD1 (5 bases). Germline V lookup: CDR1 LNHDA, CDR2 SQIVND (reference sequence). The length of the CDR3 is 16 residues. V was pared by 3 bases and J by 10 bases, with 19 bases between. The CDR3 spells CASSIQGVEGYSPLHF. The CDR3 DNA follows: TGTGCCAGTAGTATCCAAGGGGTCGAAGGATACTCACCCCTCCACTTT.

A note on this clonotype: Just one base apart from a much larger clone, this may be a read error. This chain joins TRBV11-2 and TRBJ2-7; weak D call: TRBD2 (5 bases). CDR1 is SGHAT and CDR2 is FQNNGV in the germline V gene. This CDR3 region has 15 residues. This chain's CDR3 is CASSLEAETSYEQHF. The CDR3 DNA is TGTGCCAGCAGCTTAGAAGCGGAGACTTCCTACGAGCAGCACTTC.

The V call is TRBV5-1, the J call TRBJ2-3, with TRBD2 identical over 7 bases. In germline, CDR1 is SGHRS, CDR2 YFSETQ. J was trimmed by 0 bases and V by 4 bases; bases with no gene match: 11. This CDR3 spans 17 amino acids. The CDR3 loop is CASSAPRSGASTDTQYF. In nucleotides, the CDR3 is TGCGCCAGCAGCGCCCCTAGGAGCGGGGCTAGCACAGATACGCAGTATTTT.

This clonotype was recorded many times. The J gene is TRBJ2-5, the V gene TRBV24-1, with TRBD1 matching over 7 bases. Germline V gene sequence: CDR1 KGHDR, CDR2 SFDVKD. V shed 2 bases and J 1 base; nucleotides not matched to a gene: 3. The CDR3 runs to 15 residues. The CDR3 nucleotides read TGTGCCACCAGTGATTCGGGACAGTTCCAAGAGACCCAGTACTTC. Its translation: CATSDSGQFQETQYF.

The rearrangement uses TRBV9 and TRBJ2-7; TRBD1 matches 8 bases. The V and J ends lost 3 bases and 6 bases, in that order; junction bases with no gene match: 8. This CDR3 is 14 amino acids long. Germline lookup yields CDR1 SGDLS and CDR2 YYNGEE. In DNA form, the CDR3 reads TGTGCCAGCAGCGCCCGGACAGGGAAAGGCGAGCAGTACTTC. Residues: CASSARTGKGEQYF.

This clonotype was recorded once. A much larger clonotype is one base distant, so this may be a read error. This chain links TRBV7-9 with TRBJ2-5; unclear D gene. The germline CDR1 and CDR2 sequences are SEHNR and FQNEAQ (reference sequence). This CDR3 has 13 amino acids. CDR3 in DNA: TGTGCCAGCCCTATTAGGTACCAAAAGACCCAGTACTTC. Its protein is CASPIRYQKTQYF. The variable domain in full, completed from reference TRBV7-9 and TRBJ2-5, reads DTGVSQNPRHKITKRGQNVTFRCDPISEHNRLYWYRQTLGQGPEFLTYFQNEAQLEKSRLLSDRFSAERPKGSFSTLEIQRTEQGDSAMYLCASPIRYQKTQYFGPGTRLLVL.

The chain has TRBV2 and TRBJ1-1, with a tentative D call TRBD1 (5 bases). Germline V gene sequence: CDR1 SNHLY, CDR2 FYNNEI. V was pared by 8 bases and J by 4 bases, with 17 bases between. CDR3 size: 14 residues. CDR3 nucleotides: TGTGCCAGCCCCCAGACAGACGCGCCCACTGAAGCTTTCTTT. Translating gives CASPQTDAPTEAFF.

The chain employs TRBV25-1 and TRBJ2-5; D call uncertain. This CDR3 has 13 residues. Germline V CDR1 and CDR2: MGHDK, SYGVNS. V lost 8 bases to trimming and J lost 0 bases, with 10 bases between them. The CDR3 is CASPRRDQETQYF. The CDR3 region has the DNA TGTGCCAGCCCCCGACGGGACCAAGAGACCCAGTACTTC.